The clone carrying this T cell receptor beta chain was seen more than once but under ten times. The antigen is undetermined. The CDR3 contains 16 residues. Per germline, CDR1 SGHNT and CDR2 YENEEA. V shed 4 bases and J 0 bases; nucleotides not matched to a gene: 4. The data were taken from a study of T cell repertoires in cytomegalovirus infection. Study details: Used in the study were CMV epitopes, some recently identified and HLA-C-restricted, others well-studied and HLA-B-restricted. Both a matching HLA type and CMV infection were indicated by public TCR beta signatures.

Study-wide results and limits: HLA-C-restricted, CMV-specific TCR beta clonotypes were dominant ex vivo. CMV carriers having the relevant HLA were flagged by cumulative public TCR beta family frequency.

TCRdb fed the reads into MiXCR, producing one record per CDR3 protein. The sample consists of some 920,000 distinct CDR3 sequences, approximately 33% of them appearing once. The V call is TRBV11-3, the J call TRBJ1-3; 9 bases align to TRBD1. The sample in question was cultured CD8+ T cells from PBMCs, obtained from culture after CMV antigen stimulation. The receptor was isolated from a human donor in good health (CMV status not recorded). Some clones in this sample may be carry-over from other donors' samples. This CDR3 reads CASSSGTGPSGNTIYF. Here the CDR3 DNA reads TGTGCCAGCAGCTCGGGGACAGGGCCCTCTGGAAACACCATATATTTT.